Each of the 26 T cell receptor beta chains below was sequenced from the same sample in a study of T cell responses to AZD1222 COVID-19 vaccine. The repertoire was sequenced with immunoSEQ multiplex PCR; TCRdb's copy has only in-frame clones and lacks some. The table has about 130,000 clones, 80% to 90% seen once; the top ten hold roughly 5.4%. The source material was peripheral blood, sampled on day 0 of AZD1222 vaccination. Source of these receptors: an adult in good health.

This rearrangement joins TRBV19 to TRBJ1-4; D is undetermined. Between the trimmed V and J ends, which lost 4 bases and 7 bases, there was a span of 16 bases. Germline CDR1 is LNHDA and CDR2 is SQIVND (reference sequence). The CDR3 runs to 15 residues. As DNA, the CDR3 is TGTGCCAGTAGTACCCGCGCCGGGGTGCGTGAAAAACTGTTTTTT. Translating it yields CASSTRAGVREKLFF.

V is TRBV11-2 and J is TRBJ2-7, with 7 nucleotides matching TRBD2. The CDR3 length is 13 residues. After removal of 5 bases from V and 5 bases from J, the junction contained 6 bases not matched to a gene. CDR1 SGHAT and CDR2 FQNNGV come from the germline V gene. DNA for the CDR3: TGTGCCAGCAGCCCTGAGGGGAGGGACGAGCAGTACTTC. Residues: CASSPEGRDEQYF.

The chain couples TRBV7-2 to TRBJ1-1; D perhaps matches TRBD1 (6 bases). The V gene's germline CDR1 is SGHTA and CDR2 FQGNSA. CDR3 size: 15 residues. Trimming removed 5 bases from V and 0 bases from J, with 13 bases in between. The DNA for the CDR3 is TGTGCCAGCAGCCCCCCAACAGGGATGAACACTGAAGCTTTCTTT. Translating it yields CASSPPTGMNTEAFF.

This chain uses TRBV12-3 or TRBV12-4 with TRBJ2-2, with D unresolved. This CDR3 has 13 residues. Trimming left V 3 bases short and J 4 bases short, with 6 bases between. The CDR3 region is CASSFLFTGELFF. The CDR3 DNA reads TGTGCCAGCAGTTTCCTTTTCACCGGGGAGCTGTTTTTT.

The chain uses TRBV7-3 and TRBJ1-6; tentatively, D is TRBD1 (5 bases). The V gene's germline CDR1 is SGHTA and CDR2 FQGTGA. The CDR3 has 14 amino acids. V lost 5 bases to trimming and J lost 9 bases, with 14 bases between them. This chain's CDR3 is CASSPGSGGSPLHF. In DNA, the CDR3 is TGTGCCAGCAGCCCGGGTTCTGGGGGTTCACCCCTCCACTTT. Full variable domain (outside the CDR3, taken from reference TRBV7-3 and TRBJ1-6): GAGVSQTPSNKVTEKGKYVELRCDPISGHTALYWYRQSLGQGPEFLIYFQGTGAADDSGLPNDRFFAVRPEGSVSTLKIQRTERGDSAVYLCASSPGSGGSPLHFGNGTRLTVT.

The V gene is TRBV19, the J gene TRBJ1-5; a weak D match, TRBD1 (5 bases). The CDR3 is 16 residues long. V was shortened by 6 bases and J by 4 bases, with 19 bases between the two germline ends. The germline V gene has CDR1 LNHDA and CDR2 SQIVND (reference sequence). CDR3 loop: CASRTTNHRNNQPQHF. CDR3 bases: TGTGCCAGTAGGACCACTAATCACAGGAATAATCAGCCCCAGCATTTT.

This chain links TRBV7-9 with TRBJ1-5; a weak D match, TRBD1 (5 bases). Germline CDR1 SEHNR, CDR2 FQNEAQ (reference sequence). V was pared by 1 base and J by 4 bases, with 11 bases between. This CDR3 is 15 amino acids long. CDR3 in DNA: TGTGCCAGCAGCTTAGGTACGGGGGGAAATCAGCCCCAGCATTTT. Residues: CASSLGTGGNQPQHF.

V is TRBV10-2 and J is TRBJ2-1; TRBD2 matches 7 bases. V shed 6 bases and J 2 bases; nucleotides not matched to a gene: 10. The CDR3 contains 16 residues. The V gene's germline CDR1 is WSHSY and CDR2 SAAADI. CDR3 nucleotide sequence: TGCGCCAGCAGCGCCCTAGGGGCGGGAGCCTACAATGAGCAGTTCTTC. Protein product: CASSALGAGAYNEQFF.

This clone was picked up one time. Different DNA sequences within this sample yield the same CDR3. The V gene is TRBV9, the J gene TRBJ1-3, with D tentatively TRBD1 (5 bases). There are 15 residues in the CDR3. The germline V gene has CDR1 SGDLS and CDR2 YYNGEE. The V and J ends lost 0 bases and 4 bases respectively, with 11 bases between them. The CDR3 here is CASSVGQGGGNTIYF. The CDR3, as DNA: TGTGCCAGCAGCGTAGGGCAGGGCGGAGGAAACACCATATATTTT.

The chain recombines TRBV18 with TRBJ1-5; 7 nucleotides agree with TRBD1. CDR1 and CDR2 (germline): KGHSH, LQKENI. This CDR3 has 14 residues. With 3 bases clipped from V and 9 bases from J, the junction kept 8 bases outside the gene matches. CDR3 sequence reads: CASSPSDRSGPQHF. As DNA, the CDR3 is TGTGCCAGCTCACCCTCGGACAGGAGCGGGCCCCAGCATTTT. Filled out from reference TRBV18 and TRBJ1-5, the complete variable domain reads NAGVMQNPRHLVRRRGQEARLRCSPMKGHSHVYWYRQLPEEGLKFMVYLQKENIIDESGMPKERFSAEFPKEGPSILRIQQVVRGDSAAYFCASSPSDRSGPQHFGDGTRLSIL.

With respect to this clone: At one end the junction does not follow the germline gene, possibly because of a read error. The genes are TRBV10-3 and TRBJ2-1; 10 bases align to TRBD2. The CDR3 length is 16 residues. The germline V gene has CDR1 ENHRY and CDR2 SYGVKD. CDR3 coding DNA: TGTGCCATCAGCCAGCGGGAGGGCTCCTCCGACAATGAGCAGTTCTTC. Translated: CAISQREGSSDNEQFF.

V and J are TRBV28 and TRBJ2-7, with 11 bases aligning to TRBD2. The V gene end was trimmed by 7 bases and the J gene end by 4 bases; junction bases not matched to a gene: 9. Germline V CDR1 and CDR2: MDHEN, SYDVKM. This CDR3 has 15 residues. The DNA for the CDR3 is TGTGCCAGCAACTTCGAGACTAGCGGGAAATACGAGCAGTACTTC. The encoded protein is CASNFETSGKYEQYF.

V and J are TRBV15 and TRBJ2-2; TRBD1 or TRBD2 may be the D gene (7 bases each). This CDR3 is built from 16 residues. Germline loops: CDR1 LNHNV, CDR2 YYDKDF (reference sequence). The V and J ends lost 6 bases and 7 bases respectively, with 21 bases between them. The CDR3 sequence: CATSKPGRGHNGELFF. For the CDR3, the DNA is TGTGCCACCAGTAAACCGGGGAGGGGGCACAACGGGGAGCTGTTTTTT.

J is TRBJ2-1 and V is TRBV20-1, with 9 bases lining up with TRBD2. The CDR3 contains 16 residues. The V and J ends lost 3 bases and 0 bases, in that order; junction bases with no gene match: 6. Germline lookup yields CDR1 DFQATT and CDR2 SNEGSKA (reference sequence). CDR3 sequence: CSASRLADSSYNEQFF. CDR3 bases: TGCAGTGCTAGTCGACTAGCGGACAGCTCCTACAATGAGCAGTTCTTC.

The genes are TRBV19 and TRBJ1-1; 11 nucleotides agree with TRBD1. There are 14 residues in the CDR3. V trimming: 5 bases; J trimming: 4 bases; junction bases outside the gene matches: 3. Germline CDR1 and CDR2: LNHDA and SQIVND (reference sequence). CDR3 loop: CASSSGTGGTEAFF. The CDR3 nucleotides read TGTGCCAGTAGTTCTGGGACAGGGGGCACTGAAGCTTTCTTT. Complete variable domain (other parts from reference TRBV19 and TRBJ1-1): DGGITQSPKYLFRKEGQNVTLSCEQNLNHDAMYWYRQDPGQGLRLIYYSQIVNDFQKGDIAEGYSVSREKKESFPLTVTSAQKNPTAFYLCASSSGTGGTEAFFGQGTRLTVV.

The gene calls are TRBV12-3 or TRBV12-4 and TRBJ1-2; weak D call: TRBD1 (6 bases). The germline V and J ends were trimmed by 7 bases and 4 bases, with 13 bases remaining between them. The CDR3 runs 13 residues. The CDR3 coding sequence is TGTGCCAGCACCTACAGGGTGGGCTATGGCTACACCTTC. Translating it yields CASTYRVGYGYTF.

This clone occurred many times. The sample contains more than one DNA sequence encoding this CDR3. J is TRBJ2-3 and V is TRBV6-4; 10 bases map to TRBD1. This CDR3 has 15 amino acids. V shed 2 bases, J shed 1 base, and the junction held 0 bases outside the gene matches. Looked up from germline, CDR1 is MRHNA and CDR2 is SNTAGT. In DNA, the CDR3 is TGTGCCAGCAGTGACGGGACAGGGGGCACAGATACGCAGTATTTT. As protein: CASSDGTGGTDTQYF.

The chain combines TRBV4-1 with TRBJ1-4; the D gene is possibly TRBD1 (6 bases). Germline loops: CDR1 MGHRA, CDR2 YSYEKL. The CDR3 length is 15 residues. With 5 bases removed from V and 5 bases from J, the gap between germline ends came to 15 bases. The CDR3 here is CASSSVQGNNEKLFF. DNA of the CDR3: TGCGCCAGCAGCAGCGTTCAGGGGAACAATGAAAAACTGTTTTTT.

This clone was detected only once. This chain uses TRBV27 with TRBJ2-1; D not resolved. Trimming stripped 3 bases from V and 4 bases from J, with 13 bases between. CDR3 length: 15 residues. Per the germline V gene, CDR1 is MNHEY and CDR2 is SMNVEV (reference sequence). The DNA for the CDR3 is TGTGCCAGCAGTTTTACCCCCCCCCGGTACAATGAGCAGTTCTTC. This translates into CASSFTPPRYNEQFF.

This chain connects TRBV15 to TRBJ2-7, with D uncertain. The CDR3 totals 13 residues. Germline V gives CDR1 LNHNV, CDR2 YYDKDF (reference sequence). Between the trimmed V and J ends, which lost 8 bases and 4 bases, there was a span of 15 bases. The CDR3 loop is CATSEQSAYEQYF. CDR3 coding DNA: TGTGCCACCTCCGAACAGTCCGCATACGAGCAGTACTTC.

This chain uses TRBV7-9 with TRBJ2-6, with D possibly being TRBD1 or TRBD2 (6 bases each). The germline CDR1 and CDR2 sequences are SEHNR and FQNEAQ (reference sequence). Trimming stripped 5 bases from V and 1 base from J, with 12 bases between. This CDR3 has 16 amino acids. CDR3 amino acids: CASSPGGGSGANVLTF. CDR3 nucleotide sequence: TGTGCCAGCAGCCCCGGGGGCGGGTCTGGGGCCAACGTCCTGACTTTC.

The gene calls are TRBV18 and TRBJ1-1; unclear D gene. The V end lost 4 bases, the J end lost 5 bases, and 11 bases lay between the germline ends. The V gene's germline CDR1 is KGHSH and CDR2 LQKENI. This CDR3 region has 13 residues. In DNA, the CDR3 is TGTGCCAGCTCACAGGGTCGTGGGACTGAAGCTTTCTTT. Translation gives CASSQGRGTEAFF.

The gene calls are TRBV6-2 or TRBV6-3 and TRBJ2-4; 7 bases match TRBD1. J lost 6 bases, V lost 5 bases, and 10 bases had no gene match. Germline lookup yields CDR1 MNHEY and CDR2 SVGEGT. The CDR3 runs 15 residues. CDR3 sequence: CASSHRDRVGNIQYF. CDR3 bases: TGTGCCAGCAGTCATAGAGACAGGGTCGGAAACATTCAGTACTTC.

The chain recombines TRBV11-3 with TRBJ1-3, with D possibly TRBD1 on 5 matching bases. Trimming pared 3 bases from V and 0 bases from J, leaving 12 bases between. CDR1 and CDR2 (germline): SGHNT, YENEEA. There are 16 residues in the CDR3. Here the CDR3 reads CASSLRQRTSGNTIYF. Written as DNA, the CDR3 is TGTGCCAGCAGCTTGCGACAGAGGACCTCTGGAAACACCATATATTTT.

CDR3 in amino acids: CASSPAERPPALNEQFF. CDR3 coding DNA: TGCGCCAGCAGCCCAGCTGAGCGACCCCCTGCCCTCAATGAGCAGTTCTTC. The chain is built from TRBV5-1 and TRBJ2-1; D gene uncertain. CDR3 length: 17 residues. With 4 bases removed from V and 6 bases from J, the gap between germline ends came to 23 bases. Germline V lookup: CDR1 SGHRS, CDR2 YFSETQ. The entire variable domain, with the rest obtained from reference TRBV5-1 and TRBJ2-1, is as follows: KAGVTQTPRYLIKTRGQQVTLSCSPISGHRSVSWYQQTPGQGLQFLFEYFSETQRNKGNFPGRFSGRQFSNSRSEMNVSTLELGDSALYLCASSPAERPPALNEQFFGPGTRLTVL.

This chain joins TRBV29-1 and TRBJ2-7, with D perhaps matching TRBD1 (5 bases). This CDR3 is built from 13 residues. Trimming took off 4 bases at V and 1 base at J, with 11 bases between the two ends. Germline lookup yields CDR1 SQVTM and CDR2 ANQGSEA. The CDR3 DNA is TGCAGCGTTGGGACAAGAAATTCCTACGAGCAGTACTTC. It translates to CSVGTRNSYEQYF.